The 11 T cell receptor beta chains below all came from one sample that was sequenced in a study of blood T cell repertoires in COVID-19. Here immunoSEQ multiplex PCR was the method, and the copy in TCRdb shows in-frame clones only, minus some. The data hold around 300,000 clones, with about 90% observed a single time. The sample consisted of peripheral blood. Receptor source: a woman aged 50 to 60 with COVID-19, enrolled during active disease.

The rearrangement joins TRBV28 to TRBJ2-4, with D possibly matching TRBD1 (5 bases). The CDR3 is made up of 14 amino acids. V lost 6 bases and J 0 bases, leaving 9 bases between the germline ends. Per germline, CDR1 MDHEN and CDR2 SYDVKM. Here the CDR3 reads CASSLTGAKNIQYF. The CDR3 region has the DNA TGTGCCAGCAGCCTAACAGGAGCCAAAAACATTCAGTACTTC.

The J gene is TRBJ1-3, the V gene TRBV7-9, with D maybe TRBD1 (6 bases). The CDR3 loop spans 14 amino acids. Trimming removed 5 bases from V and 3 bases from J, with 11 bases in between. CDR1 is SEHNR and CDR2 is FQNEAQ in the germline V gene (reference sequence). CDR3 sequence reads: CASSRWDIGNTIYF. The DNA for the CDR3 is TGTGCCAGCAGCCGCTGGGACATTGGAAACACCATATATTTT.

The V call is TRBV19, the J call TRBJ2-7; 9 bases match TRBD1. Trimming took 2 bases from V and 4 from J; bases not matched to a gene: 9. Germline V lookup: CDR1 LNHDA, CDR2 SQIVND (reference sequence). The CDR3 is made up of 16 amino acids. The CDR3 reads CASSISSGTGPYEQYF. The CDR3 DNA reads as TGTGCCAGTAGTATATCCTCCGGGACAGGGCCTTACGAGCAGTACTTC.

The chain is built from TRBV19 and TRBJ1-5, with 9 positions matching TRBD1. There are 15 residues in the CDR3. V trimming: 7 bases; J trimming: 4 bases; junction bases outside the gene matches: 8. Germline V gives CDR1 LNHDA, CDR2 SQIVND (reference sequence). In nucleotides, the CDR3 is TGTGCCAGTAAAACCGGGACAGGGAGTAATCAGCCCCAGCATTTT. Translation gives CASKTGTGSNQPQHF. The whole variable domain, remainder taken from reference TRBV19 and TRBJ1-5, is DGGITQSPKYLFRKEGQNVTLSCEQNLNHDAMYWYRQDPGQGLRLIYYSQIVNDFQKGDIAEGYSVSREKKESFPLTVTSAQKNPTAFYLCASKTGTGSNQPQHFGDGTRLSIL.

The V and J genes are TRBV29-1 and TRBJ2-5, with D possibly being TRBD1 (5 bases). Germline V gene sequence: CDR1 SQVTM, CDR2 ANQGSEA. The length of the CDR3 is 12 residues. Trimming shortened V by 3 bases and J by 1 base, and 6 bases separated the two germline ends. The CDR3 sequence is CSVDRVQETQYF. In nucleotides, the CDR3 is TGCAGCGTTGACAGGGTCCAAGAGACCCAGTACTTC.

The chain uses TRBV19 and TRBJ2-1; the D is unclear. The V end was cut by 2 bases, the J end by 0 bases, with 14 bases between. CDR1 and CDR2 (germline): LNHDA, SQIVND (reference sequence). This CDR3 contains 17 residues. The CDR3 spells CASSIRVNPISYNEQFF. CDR3 bases: TGTGCCAGTAGTATACGAGTTAATCCAATCTCCTACAATGAGCAGTTCTTC.

The rearrangement uses TRBV9 and TRBJ1-3, with D maybe TRBD1 (5 bases). The CDR3 extends over 15 amino acids. The germline V and J ends were trimmed by 0 bases and 2 bases, with 9 bases remaining between them. The germline V gene encodes CDR1 SGDLS and CDR2 YYNGEE. CDR3 protein: CASSVGGDPGNTIYF. CDR3 coding DNA: TGTGCCAGCAGCGTAGGGGGGGATCCTGGAAACACCATATATTTT.

The genes are TRBV5-1 and TRBJ2-5, with a possible D match to TRBD2 (7 bases). Germline V CDR1 and CDR2: SGHRS, YFSETQ. The V gene lost 0 bases and the J gene lost 5 bases, with 14 bases spanning the gap. This CDR3 has 15 amino acids. Here the CDR3 DNA reads TGCGCCAGCAGCTTGGTTCCAGGGAGGGGGGAGACCCAGTACTTC. The encoded protein is CASSLVPGRGETQYF.

This clone has only a few counts. The chain combines TRBV9 with TRBJ1-5; D unresolved. The CDR3 extends over 14 amino acids. The germline gives CDR1 SGDLS, CDR2 YYNGEE. V was cut by 0 bases and J by 3 bases, with 7 bases left in between. CDR3 DNA sequence: TGTGCCAGCAGCGTAGACGGACTCAATCAGCCCCAGCATTTT. Its protein is CASSVDGLNQPQHF.

The V gene is TRBV5-6, the J gene TRBJ1-1; D remains unclear. CDR1 and CDR2 from the germline V gene are SGHDT and YYEEEE. V lost 2 bases to trimming and J lost 6 bases, with 17 bases between them. The CDR3 sequence is 15 residues long. Here the CDR3 reads CASSFGERSAPEAFF. CDR3 DNA sequence: TGTGCCAGCAGCTTTGGGGAGCGCAGTGCCCCTGAAGCTTTCTTT.

The CDR3 region has the DNA TGCGCCAGCAGCTTGGGAACTACAGGACAGGGAGGGGAAAAACTGTTTTTT. Its protein product is CASSLGTTGQGGEKLFF. The V gene is TRBV5-1, the J gene TRBJ1-4, with 8 bases aligning to TRBD1. The V gene end was trimmed by 0 bases and the J gene end by 8 bases; junction bases not matched to a gene: 12. Germline CDR1 SGHRS, CDR2 YFSETQ. The CDR3 length is 17 residues.